Following are 22 T cell receptor beta chains from one sample sequenced in a study of T-cell memory formation after mild COVID-19. One entry per CDR3 protein, called by TCRdb with MiXCR from the 5' RACE reads. The table has around 310,000 distinct CDR3 sequences, roughly 13% seen once; the top ten hold 21%. The sequencing sample was made of PBMCs or a T cell subset sorted from them (not recorded which). The receptor set was obtained from a man between 18 and 29 years old who had mild COVID-19 (a few samples of this study predate the infection). Cell type and time point are not known.

This clonotype came up a few times. The genes are TRBV11-2 and TRBJ2-7; D is ambiguous. Trimming shortened V by 8 bases and J by 0 bases, and 11 bases separated the two germline ends. CDR1 and CDR2 (germline): SGHAT, FQNNGV. The CDR3 has 13 amino acids. For the CDR3, the DNA is TGTGCCAGCGCCTGGAGAAGCTCCTACGAGCAGTACTTC. Encoded protein: CASAWRSSYEQYF.

V is TRBV24-1 and J is TRBJ2-2; the match to TRBD2 covers 9 bases. This CDR3 contains 15 residues. From germline, CDR1 is KGHDR and CDR2 SFDVKD. The junction had 3 bases not matched to a gene; V was cut back by 2 bases and J by 6 bases. The CDR3 nucleotides read TGTGCCACCAGTGATTGGCCTAGCGGGGCCGGGGAGCTGTTTTTT. This sequence encodes CATSDWPSGAGELFF.

This CDR3 is CASRNDRPTDTQYF. As DNA, the CDR3 is TGTGCCAGCAGGAACGACAGGCCCACAGATACGCAGTATTTT. The V and J genes are TRBV6-2 or TRBV6-3 and TRBJ2-3; a possible D gene is TRBD1 (6 bases). This CDR3 has 14 residues. V gave up 6 bases and J gave up 2 bases, with 12 bases separating them. CDR1 MNHEY and CDR2 SVGEGT come from the germline V gene.

This clonotype showed up just a few times. This chain uses TRBV12-3 or TRBV12-4 with TRBJ2-2, with 12 bases identical to TRBD2. J lost 6 bases, V lost 3 bases, and 5 bases had no gene match. CDR3 length equals 16 residues. The chain's CDR3 is CASSFSSGGASGELFF. The DNA of the CDR3 is TGTGCCAGCAGTTTCTCTAGCGGGGGGGCATCCGGGGAGCTGTTTTTT.

This clonotype has a handful of counts. V usage is TRBV30 and J usage is TRBJ1-1, with TRBD1 identical over 10 bases. The germline gives CDR1 GTSNPN, CDR2 SVGIG (reference sequence). The CDR3 covers 12 residues. The V gene end was trimmed by 5 bases and the J gene end by 10 bases; junction bases not matched to a gene: 7. The DNA for the CDR3 is TGTGCCTGGGCGGGACAGGGGATTTTAGCTTTCTTT. Protein sequence: CAWAGQGILAFF.

The CDR3 nucleotides are TGCGCCAGCAGCGGGGACGCTGCGGGGGAGCTGTTTTTT. It codes for CASSGDAAGELFF. J is TRBJ2-2 and V is TRBV5-1, with D perhaps given as TRBD1 or TRBD2 (5 bases each). Per germline, CDR1 SGHRS and CDR2 YFSETQ. V was shortened by 4 bases and J by 8 bases, with 12 bases between the two germline ends. The length of the CDR3 is 13 residues.

This clonotype was detected only a few times. This rearrangement joins TRBV7-2 to TRBJ2-5, with TRBD1 matching 10 bases. After removal of 6 bases from V and 4 bases from J, the junction contained 5 bases not matched to a gene. Germline V lookup: CDR1 SGHTA, CDR2 FQGNSA. CDR3 size: 14 residues. The CDR3 DNA reads as TGTGCCAGCAGTAACGGACAGGGGGGAGAGACCCAGTACTTC. Its protein product is CASSNGQGGETQYF.

This clonotype appeared a few times. The V and J genes are TRBV15 and TRBJ1-6; no definite D call. The V and J ends lost 0 bases and 9 bases respectively, with 9 bases between them. This CDR3 has 14 residues. Germline loops: CDR1 LNHNV, CDR2 YYDKDF (reference sequence). The DNA of the CDR3 is TGTGCCACCAGCAGAGATTTGGGTTTTTCACCCCTCCACTTT. This translates into CATSRDLGFSPLHF. Combining the CDR3 with reference TRBV15 and TRBJ1-6 gives the whole variable domain DAMVIQNPRYQVTQFGKPVTLSCSQTLNHNVMYWYQQKSSQAPKLLFHYYDKDFNNEADTPDNFQSRRPNTSFCFLDIRSPGLGDTAMYLCATSRDLGFSPLHFGNGTRLTVT.

This chain joins TRBV30 and TRBJ2-1; 10 nucleotides agree with TRBD2. Per germline, CDR1 GTSNPN and CDR2 SVGIG (reference sequence). The CDR3 is 18 amino acids. J gave up 0 bases and V 2 bases, and 10 bases lay outside the gene matches. The CDR3 nucleotides are TGTGCCTGGAGTTCCGCTAGCGGGGGCTCGAGCTCCTACAATGAGCAGTTCTTC. This sequence encodes CAWSSASGGSSSYNEQFF.

This clonotype was observed many times. The rearrangement links TRBV6-2 or TRBV6-3 to TRBJ2-1, with 7 bases matching TRBD2. Losses at the gene ends were 2 bases for V and 5 bases for J; bases not matched to a gene: 6. The germline V gene encodes CDR1 MNHEY and CDR2 SVGEGT. This CDR3 is 15 amino acids long. CDR3 protein: CASSYDGGMNNEQFF. As DNA, the CDR3 is TGTGCCAGCAGTTACGACGGGGGGATGAACAATGAGCAGTTCTTC.

This chain joins TRBV11-1 and TRBJ2-3; D gene unclear. The CDR3 totals 17 residues. From germline, CDR1 is SGHAT and CDR2 FQDESV (reference sequence). The V and J ends lost 4 bases and 1 base respectively, with 18 bases between them. The CDR3 DNA sequence: TGTGCCAGCAGCTCCTTCTCGCTCCAGTCGGGCACAGATACGCAGTATTTT. Amino acid sequence: CASSSFSLQSGTDTQYF. Drawing the rest from reference TRBV11-1 and TRBJ2-3, the complete variable domain is EAEVAQSPRYKITEKSQAVAFWCDPISGHATLYWYRQILGQGPELLVQFQDESVVDDSQLPKDRFSAERLKGVDSTLKIQPAELGDSAMYLCASSSFSLQSGTDTQYFGPGTRLTVL.

This clonotype showed up just a few times. The chain uses TRBV20-1 and TRBJ2-5; D remains unclear. With 3 bases removed from V and 2 bases from J, the gap between germline ends came to 10 bases. Germline CDR1 is DFQATT and CDR2 is SNEGSKA (reference sequence). The CDR3 contains 13 residues. CDR3 residues: CSASGTAQETQYF. In DNA, the CDR3 is TGCAGTGCTAGTGGAACAGCTCAAGAGACCCAGTACTTC.

V is TRBV14 and J is TRBJ2-5, with D unresolved. Per germline, CDR1 SGHDN and CDR2 FVKESK. The CDR3 runs 14 residues. V was clipped by 1 base and J by 0 bases, with 6 bases between them. The DNA of the CDR3 is TGTGCCAGCAGCCAAGTAGACAACCAAGAGACCCAGTACTTC. This sequence encodes CASSQVDNQETQYF.

This clonotype was picked up many times. This chain uses TRBV7-9 with TRBJ2-1; TRBD1 agrees at 7 bases. Germline CDR1 and CDR2: SEHNR and FQNEAQ (reference sequence). CDR3 length: 16 residues. The J segment lost 10 bases and the V segment lost 1 base, leaving 13 bases of the junction unmatched. The DNA of the CDR3 is TGTGCCAGCAGCTTAGTCTTGGGGGACAGAGAACGAGAGCAGTTCTTC. As protein: CASSLVLGDREREQFF.

The chain recombines TRBV5-1 with TRBJ1-4; maybe TRBD1 (5 bases). Trimming removed 4 bases from V and 11 bases from J, with 21 bases in between. Germline V lookup: CDR1 SGHRS, CDR2 YFSETQ. This CDR3 has 15 amino acids. The CDR3 loop reads CASSPSGTVGAKLFF. The CDR3 nucleotides read TGCGCCAGCAGCCCATCCGGGACGGTCGGGGCGAAACTGTTTTTT.

This clonotype was seen more than once but under ten times. The chain couples TRBV7-2 to TRBJ2-4; TRBD1 agrees at 9 bases. CDR1 and CDR2 (germline): SGHTA, FQGNSA. With V trimmed by 4 bases and J by 9 bases, 13 bases remained unmatched. This CDR3 comprises 16 residues. In DNA, the CDR3 is TGTGCCAGCAGCTCTCTCACCGGGACAGGGAATTTCATTCAGTACTTC. This encodes CASSSLTGTGNFIQYF.

The chain has TRBV4-2 and TRBJ1-2, with 9 positions matching TRBD1. Trimming at V came to 3 bases and at J to 1 base, leaving 6 bases not matched to a gene. CDR3 length equals 16 residues. The V gene's germline CDR1 is LGHNA and CDR2 YNFKEQ. The CDR3, as DNA: TGTGCCAGCAGCCACCTACAGGGGGCGGTTAACTATGGCTACACCTTC. This encodes CASSHLQGAVNYGYTF.

The J gene is TRBJ1-1, the V gene TRBV6-5; tentatively, D is TRBD1 (5 bases). The CDR3 is 14 residues long. CDR1 MNHEY and CDR2 SVGAGI come from the germline V gene. Deletions cut 2 bases from V and 5 bases from J, with 12 bases between. For the CDR3, the DNA is TGTGCCAGCAGTTACCGATCCGGGGGGACTGAAGCTTTCTTT. Translated: CASSYRSGGTEAFF.

There are a few counts of this clonotype. The chain uses TRBV12-3 or TRBV12-4 and TRBJ2-3; 7 bases match TRBD1. CDR3 length equals 16 residues. J was trimmed by 0 bases and V by 6 bases; bases with no gene match: 9. The DNA of the CDR3 is TGTGCCAGCAGGACACACTGGGGACAGAGCACAGATACGCAGTATTTT. Its translation is CASRTHWGQSTDTQYF.

This clonotype was seen a few times. This rearrangement joins TRBV10-3 to TRBJ1-1; D uncertain. V shed 1 base and J shed 7 bases, with 10 bases lying between them. Looked up from germline, CDR1 is ENHRY and CDR2 is SYGVKD. This CDR3 spans 13 amino acids. CDR3 amino acids: CAISEWELGEAFF. In DNA form, the CDR3 reads TGTGCCATCAGTGAGTGGGAATTGGGTGAAGCTTTCTTT.

This clonotype was observed a few times. The chain combines TRBV29-1 with TRBJ2-7; 7 nucleotides line up with TRBD1. The junction had 1 base not matched to a gene; V was cut back by 2 bases and J by 0 bases. The CDR3 consists of 13 residues. Germline V gene sequence: CDR1 SQVTM, CDR2 ANQGSEA. This CDR3 reads CSVERDSSYEQYF. The CDR3 coding sequence is TGCAGCGTTGAAAGGGACAGCTCCTACGAGCAGTACTTC.

This clonotype has only a few counts. This chain connects TRBV10-2 to TRBJ2-7; tentative D call: TRBD1 (6 bases). V lost 2 bases, J lost 3 bases, and 20 bases lay in between. The CDR3 is 17 amino acids. Germline V lookup: CDR1 WSHSY, CDR2 SAAADI. As DNA, the CDR3 is TGCGCCAGCAGTGAGACGACCGGGACAAATGGAGGCTACGAGCAGTACTTC. It encodes CASSETTGTNGGYEQYF.